This entry features one T cell receptor beta chain sequence. A much larger clone is a single base away; this may be a read error. A single heparinised blood sample, averaging about 120 mL, was obtained per donor. The sample comes from a study of beta chain features in type 1 diabetes. This CDR3 is built from 12 residues. Germline V CDR1 and CDR2: SGHAT, FQNNGV. V lost 3 bases to trimming and J lost 8 bases, with 10 bases between them. Expressed TCRB transcripts were sequenced because the entire RNA isolate underwent reverse transcription. Assay used: immunoSEQ multiplex PCR; TCRdb lists only in-frame clones, some missing. This sample has about 290,000 clones, with roughly 8% found just once.

This chain uses TRBV11-2 with TRBJ1-1; D gene ambiguous. The specimen was central memory CD4+ T cells from blood. The receptor was isolated from a woman aged 18-29 years in good health. The CDR3 loop is CASSLRNFEAFF. In DNA form, the CDR3 reads TGTGCCAGCAGCTTGAGGAACTTCGAAGCTTTCTTT.